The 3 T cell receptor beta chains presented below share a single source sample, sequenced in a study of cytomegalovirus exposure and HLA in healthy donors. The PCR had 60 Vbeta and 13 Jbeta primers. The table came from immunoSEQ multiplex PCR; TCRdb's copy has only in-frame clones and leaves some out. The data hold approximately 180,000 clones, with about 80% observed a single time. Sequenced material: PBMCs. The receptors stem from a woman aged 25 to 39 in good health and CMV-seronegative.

CDR3 region: CASSLVDRGLFGNTIYF. In nucleotides, the CDR3 is TGTGCCAGCAGCTTAGTGGACAGGGGCTTATTTGGAAACACCATATATTTT. This chain joins TRBV11-3 and TRBJ1-3; 9 bases match TRBD1. Unmatched junction bases numbered 7, after V lost 1 base and J lost 3 bases. Germline values: CDR1 SGHNT, CDR2 YENEEA. CDR3 length equals 17 residues. The complete variable domain, with remaining parts taken from reference TRBV11-3 and TRBJ1-3, reads EAGVVQSPRYKIIEKKQPVAFWCNPISGHNTLYWYLQNLGQGPELLIRYENEEAVDDSQLPKDRFSAERLKGVDSTLKIQPAELGDSAVYLCASSLVDRGLFGNTIYFGEGSWLTVV.

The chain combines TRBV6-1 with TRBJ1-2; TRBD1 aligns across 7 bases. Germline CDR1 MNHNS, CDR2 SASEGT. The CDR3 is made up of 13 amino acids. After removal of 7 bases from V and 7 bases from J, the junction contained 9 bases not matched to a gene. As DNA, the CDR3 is TGTGCCAGCAACCCCGACAGGGTGACTGGCTACACCTTC. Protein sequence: CASNPDRVTGYTF.

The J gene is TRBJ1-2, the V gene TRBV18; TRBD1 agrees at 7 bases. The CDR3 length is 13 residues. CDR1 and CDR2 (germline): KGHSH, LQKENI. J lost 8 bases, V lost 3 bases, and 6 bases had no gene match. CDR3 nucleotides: TGTGCCAGCTCACCTACACAGGGGAACGGCTACACCTTC. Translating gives CASSPTQGNGYTF. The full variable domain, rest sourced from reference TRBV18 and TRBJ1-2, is NAGVMQNPRHLVRRRGQEARLRCSPMKGHSHVYWYRQLPEEGLKFMVYLQKENIIDESGMPKERFSAEFPKEGPSILRIQQVVRGDSAAYFCASSPTQGNGYTFGSGTRLTVV.